The sequence of this T cell receptor (beta chain) was determined in a study of tumor and adjacent non-tumor tissue in lung cancer. CDR1 is SGHAT, CDR2 FQDESV, per germline (reference sequence). The CDR3 runs to 14 residues. The germline V and J ends were trimmed by 4 bases and 6 bases, with 15 bases remaining between them. A modified ARM-PCR protocol with three rounds of nested PCR amplified TCRbeta. TCRdb independently ran MiXCR on the multiplex PCR reads; one entry per CDR3 protein. The table has around 200,000 distinct CDR3 sequences, about 76% seen once. RNA was extracted from bulk tissue without any cell sorting.

Sequencing input: lung tumor tissue. This TCR was sampled from a man between 60 and 75 years old with non-small cell lung cancer. This chain joins TRBV11-1 and TRBJ2-5; D is uncertain. DNA of the CDR3: TGTGCCAGCAGCTCCCGGACCGGCGAAAAGACCCAGTACTTC. Translating it yields CASSSRTGEKTQYF.